The clone carrying this T cell receptor beta chain was counted only a few times. Its antigen is unknown. This entry is derived from a study of T cells after yellow fever vaccination. Study background: Fractions of limited cellularity were prepared by means of SMART-Seq v4 Ultra Low Input.

For TCR, cDNA came from 5'RACE template switching, which added a universal primer site and UMIs. In TCRdb, the 5' RACE reads were re-called with MiXCR into one record per CDR3 protein. The sample consists of about 360,000 distinct CDR3 sequences, 6.2% of them appearing once. In germline, CDR1 is LGHNA, CDR2 YSLEER. The length of the CDR3 is 15 residues. The trim removed 3 bases at V and 10 bases at J, leaving 5 bases unmatched. Study-wide points: Clones from primary vaccination mostly reappeared after the booster (about 97% CD4, approximately 91% CD8).

This specimen consisted of PBMCs, obtained 5 days after the yellow fever booster vaccination. The chain carries TRBV4-3 and TRBJ2-2; 13 bases match TRBD2. The sequence was collected from a man younger than 40 who received the YFV17D yellow fever vaccine. CDR3 sequence: CASSHRTSGREELFF. The CDR3, as DNA: TGCGCCAGCAGCCACCGTACTAGCGGGAGGGAGGAGCTGTTTTTT.